The 22 T cell receptor beta chains listed next were all sequenced from one sample in a study of identical twins (dated by TCRdb to 2016 to 2017). The library came from 5' RACE. These reads were obtained on an Illumina HiSeq 2000. The public sequencing data were trimmed at Q25 with fastp and processed into clonotypes with MiXCR by TCRdb, which kept only in-frame beta chains. Each record represents a unique CDR3 protein, reported with the most common genes and DNA among its rows. The sample has a few hundred thousand distinct CDR3 sequences on record, 9.6% of them singletons. The ten largest clones add up to 2.5% to 3.5% of the sample. Separately, the same data were catalogued under a study of yellow fever vaccine responses in identical twins.

The sample consisted of PBMCs. The receptors come from a woman younger than 35 in good health.

This clonotype was found many times. CDR3 bases: TGTGCCAGCAGGACAACAGGGGATCAAGCTTTCTTT. Translated: CASRTTGDQAFF. The chain has TRBV6-5 and TRBJ1-1; 7 bases match TRBD1. Germline CDR1 reads MNHEY; CDR2 reads SVGAGI. The CDR3 runs to 12 residues. V was clipped by 6 bases and J by 9 bases; unmatched bases: 7.

This clonotype appeared many times. The gene calls are TRBV20-1 and TRBJ2-7; 8 nucleotides align to TRBD1. V lost 3 bases to trimming and J lost 1 base; unmatched junction nucleotides: 2. Germline CDR1 and CDR2: DFQATT and SNEGSKA (reference sequence). There are 13 residues in the CDR3. The CDR3 sequence is CSARDRASYEQYF. CDR3 coding DNA: TGCAGTGCTAGGGACAGGGCGTCCTACGAGCAGTACTTC.

In its sample, this clonotype was seen many times. The chain combines TRBV9 with TRBJ1-2; possibly TRBD1 for D (5 bases). Germline V lookup: CDR1 SGDLS, CDR2 YYNGEE. This CDR3 has 12 amino acids. The germline V and J ends were trimmed by 3 bases and 5 bases, with 8 bases remaining between them. CDR3 in DNA: TGTGCCAGCAGCGCCGACAGTTATGGCTACACCTTC. Translated: CASSADSYGYTF.

This clonotype was found many times. This CDR3 reads CASKVGNAEFF. Here the CDR3 DNA reads TGTGCCAGTAAAGTAGGCAACGCGGAGTTCTTC. This chain joins TRBV25-1 and TRBJ2-1; the D is unclear. Trimming took 9 bases from V and 14 from J, leaving 17 bases between them. The CDR3 covers 11 residues. Germline V lookup: CDR1 MGHDK, CDR2 SYGVNS.

The CDR3 region is CASSGRSSNEQFF. The CDR3 nucleotides read TGTGCCAGCAGTGGGAGGAGCTCAAATGAGCAGTTCTTC. The chain uses TRBV7-9 and TRBJ2-1; D might be TRBD2 (6 bases). In germline, CDR1 is SEHNR, CDR2 FQNEAQ (reference sequence). Between the trimmed V and J ends, which lost 6 bases and 7 bases, there was a span of 13 bases. CDR3 size: 13 residues.

This sequence joins TRBV30 and TRBJ2-3, with a possible D match to TRBD1 (6 bases). Trimming removed 2 bases at V and 5 bases at J, with 11 bases between. The CDR3 length is 13 residues. The germline gives CDR1 GTSNPN, CDR2 SVGIG (reference sequence). In nucleotides, the CDR3 is TGTGCCTGGAGTCCTACAGGGTTAGATACGCAGTATTTT. Amino acid sequence: CAWSPTGLDTQYF. Full variable domain (outside the CDR3, taken from reference TRBV30 and TRBJ2-3): SQTIHQWPATLVQPVGSPLSLECTVEGTSNPNLYWYRQAAGRGLQLLFYSVGIGQISSEVPQNLSASRPQDRQFILSSKKLLLSDSGFYLCAWSPTGLDTQYFGPGTRLTVL.

Only a few counts were recorded for this clonotype. The chain uses TRBV20-1 and TRBJ1-5, with D unresolved. The CDR3 contains 13 residues. The germline CDR1 and CDR2 sequences are DFQATT and SNEGSKA (reference sequence). The V end lost 0 bases, the J end lost 5 bases, and 8 bases lay between the germline ends. CDR3 protein: CSARDGFYQPQHF. CDR3 bases: TGCAGTGCTAGAGATGGATTCTATCAGCCCCAGCATTTT.

This clonotype was counted at least ten times. This rearrangement joins TRBV27 to TRBJ1-1; 10 bases line up with TRBD1. After removal of 5 bases from V and 12 bases from J, the junction contained 12 bases not matched to a gene. The germline gives CDR1 MNHEY, CDR2 SMNVEV (reference sequence). The CDR3 is made up of 14 amino acids. The CDR3 region has the DNA TGTGCCAGCAGTGAAATGGACAGGGGGTATAGAACTTTCTTT. It yields the protein CASSEMDRGYRTFF.

The chain recombines TRBV12-3 or TRBV12-4 with TRBJ2-1; TRBD1 aligns across 10 bases. V lost 5 bases to trimming and J lost 8 bases; unmatched junction nucleotides: 15. CDR3 length: 17 residues. CDR3 bases: TGTGCCAGCAGTGCAATGTCCGGGACAGGGGTCGGGCATGAGCAGTTCTTC. Protein product: CASSAMSGTGVGHEQFF.

This clonotype was recorded at least ten times. The V and J genes are TRBV7-6 and TRBJ2-5; D gene ambiguous. From germline, CDR1 is SGHVS and CDR2 FNYEAQ. The CDR3 consists of 16 residues. V was shortened by 2 bases and J by 0 bases, with 13 bases between the two germline ends. The CDR3 DNA follows: TGTGCCAGCAGCTTAATGGTCGGTGGGGACCAAGAGACCCAGTACTTC. Protein sequence: CASSLMVGGDQETQYF.

The V and J genes are TRBV7-2 and TRBJ2-7; either TRBD1 or TRBD2 may fit D (6 bases each). The CDR3 is 16 residues long. V lost 1 base and J 4 bases, leaving 17 bases between the germline ends. Germline V gene lookup returns CDR1 SGHTA and CDR2 FQGNSA. For the CDR3, the DNA is TGTGCCAGCAGCTTAGTGCTGTCGGGGGCCGGGTACGAGCAGTACTTC. Translated, it gives CASSLVLSGAGYEQYF.

The CDR3 DNA is TGTACCTGCAGCCCGGGACTAGCGGGAGGGCTCTCCTACAATGAGCAGTTCTTC. Protein product: CTCSPGLAGGLSYNEQFF. This chain joins TRBV2 and TRBJ2-1; 16 positions agree with TRBD2. Germline CDR1 is SNHLY and CDR2 is FYNNEI. The CDR3 is 18 residues long.

This clonotype was observed a handful of times. The J gene is TRBJ2-1, the V gene TRBV6-1; the D call may be TRBD1 or TRBD2 (5 bases each). Germline loops: CDR1 MNHNS, CDR2 SASEGT. The CDR3 spans 16 residues. Trimming pared 6 bases from V and 0 bases from J, leaving 15 bases between. The CDR3: CASSPGTALSYNEQFF. The CDR3 DNA sequence: TGTGCCAGCAGCCCCGGGACGGCTCTCTCCTACAATGAGCAGTTCTTC.

The chain combines TRBV24-1 with TRBJ2-3, with D possibly being TRBD1 (5 bases). The CDR3 covers 13 residues. The germline V gene has CDR1 KGHDR and CDR2 SFDVKD. Trimming removed 7 bases from V and 4 bases from J, with 11 bases in between. CDR3 nucleotides: TGTGCCACCAGGGGAATGACAGCAGATACGCAGTATTTT. Amino acids: CATRGMTADTQYF.

This clonotype has a handful of counts. The V gene is TRBV7-2, the J gene TRBJ2-7; unclear D gene. The germline V gene has CDR1 SGHTA and CDR2 FQGNSA. V was cut by 5 bases and J by 3 bases, with 14 bases left in between. The length of the CDR3 is 14 residues. The CDR3 is CASSKTGANYEQYF. In DNA, the CDR3 is TGTGCCAGCAGCAAAACCGGCGCAAACTACGAGCAGTACTTC.

This chain links TRBV3-1 with TRBJ2-5; 14 bases map to TRBD2. The CDR3 has 20 amino acids. Trimming removed 4 bases from V and 5 bases from J; junction bases left unmatched: 18. Germline loops: CDR1 LGHDT, CDR2 YNNKEL (reference sequence). CDR3: CASSPIYGTSGGPRGETQYF. CDR3 nucleotide sequence: TGTGCCAGCAGCCCCATCTATGGGACTAGCGGGGGTCCTCGAGGGGAGACCCAGTACTTC.

This clonotype has a handful of counts. The V and J genes are TRBV7-8 and TRBJ2-7; 9 bases are a match to TRBD1. Trimming at V came to 6 bases and at J to 3 bases, leaving 9 bases not matched to a gene. The CDR3 has 15 amino acids. Germline V gene sequence: CDR1 SGHVS, CDR2 FQNEAQ. The CDR3 nucleotides are TGTGCCAGCAGACGCCTGACAGGGGGGGACTACGAGCAGTACTTC. This gives the protein CASRRLTGGDYEQYF.

The chain couples TRBV19 to TRBJ2-5; D gene uncertain. Trimming left V 3 bases short and J 1 base short, with 21 bases between. The germline gives CDR1 LNHDA, CDR2 SQIVND (reference sequence). CDR3 size: 18 residues. CDR3 sequence: CASSIGPISWDPQETQYF. The CDR3 region has the DNA TGTGCCAGTAGTATTGGACCGATTAGTTGGGATCCCCAAGAGACCCAGTACTTC.

This clonotype came up many times. The chain employs TRBV6-4 and TRBJ2-2; D unresolved. V was clipped by 5 bases and J by 4 bases, with 11 bases between them. The CDR3 sequence is 14 residues long. Germline V gives CDR1 MRHNA, CDR2 SNTAGT. The CDR3 DNA is TGTGCCAGCAGTCCCGGAGTAACCACCGGGGAGCTGTTTTTT. This sequence encodes CASSPGVTTGELFF.

This clonotype came up many times. The V gene is TRBV5-1, the J gene TRBJ2-7; TRBD1 is a possible D gene (7 bases). Trimming took 4 bases from V and 5 from J, leaving 25 bases between them. Germline V lookup: CDR1 SGHRS, CDR2 YFSETQ. This CDR3 has 17 amino acids. Here the CDR3 DNA reads TGCGCCAGCAGCCCAGAGCCGGGGGACAGAAACATCCACGAGCAGTACTTC. Its protein is CASSPEPGDRNIHEQYF. The whole variable domain, filled in from reference TRBV5-1 and TRBJ2-7, reads KAGVTQTPRYLIKTRGQQVTLSCSPISGHRSVSWYQQTPGQGLQFLFEYFSETQRNKGNFPGRFSGRQFSNSRSEMNVSTLELGDSALYLCASSPEPGDRNIHEQYFGPGTRLTVT.

The gene calls are TRBV10-3 and TRBJ2-7, with a weak D call TRBD2 (5 bases). Germline V gene lookup returns CDR1 ENHRY and CDR2 SYGVKD. The CDR3 is made up of 15 amino acids. V lost 8 bases and J 0 bases, leaving 17 bases between the germline ends. CDR3 in DNA: TGTGCCATCGGGCCTCGGGAAGACCTCTCCTACGAGCAGTACTTC. This translates into CAIGPREDLSYEQYF.

This clonotype has at least ten counts. This rearrangement joins TRBV11-2 to TRBJ2-3; tentative D call: TRBD2 (5 bases). Trimming removed 2 bases from V and 4 bases from J, with 10 bases in between. The CDR3 covers 14 residues. Germline assignment: CDR1 SGHAT and CDR2 FQNNGV. The CDR3 spells CASSLFPGADTQYF. The CDR3 DNA is TGTGCCAGCAGCTTATTTCCCGGGGCAGATACGCAGTATTTT.